This TCR beta chain originates from a study of tumor-infiltrating lymphocytes in localized non-small cell lung cancer. Turning to the study itself: From each patient, both tumor and uninvolved lung, non-adjacent to tumor, were sampled.

TCRdb's table, derived via immunoSEQ multiplex PCR, lists solely in-frame clones and lacks some. The repertoire includes about 7,200 clones, approximately 75% of them detected once, and around an eighth sits in the top ten. CDR1 SQVTM and CDR2 ANQGSEA come from the germline V gene. This CDR3 contains 11 residues. Trimming cost V 4 bases and J 7 bases, with 8 bases left between them. This chain joins TRBV29-1 and TRBJ2-1; no clear D gene. The receptor was derived from a human donor with non-small cell lung cancer. Sample: lung tumor tissue. This chain's CDR3 is CSVARINEQFF. The CDR3 DNA follows: TGCAGCGTTGCCCGGATAAATGAGCAGTTCTTC.